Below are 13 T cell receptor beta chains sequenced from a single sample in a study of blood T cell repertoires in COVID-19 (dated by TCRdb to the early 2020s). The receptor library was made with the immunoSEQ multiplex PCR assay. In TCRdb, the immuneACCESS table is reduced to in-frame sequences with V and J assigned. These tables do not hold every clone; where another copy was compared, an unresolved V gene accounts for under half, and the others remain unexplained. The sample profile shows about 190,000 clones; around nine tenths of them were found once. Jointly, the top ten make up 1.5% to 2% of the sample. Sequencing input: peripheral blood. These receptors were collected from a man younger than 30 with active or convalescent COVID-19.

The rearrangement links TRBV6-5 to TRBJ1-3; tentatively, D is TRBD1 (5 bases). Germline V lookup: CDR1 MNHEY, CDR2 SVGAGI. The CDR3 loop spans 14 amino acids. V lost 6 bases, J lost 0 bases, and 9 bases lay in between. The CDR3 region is CASRQGYSGNTIYF. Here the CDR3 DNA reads TGTGCCAGCAGGCAGGGATACTCTGGAAACACCATATATTTT.

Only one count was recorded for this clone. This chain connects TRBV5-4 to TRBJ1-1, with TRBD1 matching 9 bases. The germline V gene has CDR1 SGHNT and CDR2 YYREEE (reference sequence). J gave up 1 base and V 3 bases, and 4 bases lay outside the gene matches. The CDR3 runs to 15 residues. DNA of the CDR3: TGTGCCAGCAGCTGGAACAGGGGGCGGAACACTGAAGCTTTCTTT. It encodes CASSWNRGRNTEAFF.

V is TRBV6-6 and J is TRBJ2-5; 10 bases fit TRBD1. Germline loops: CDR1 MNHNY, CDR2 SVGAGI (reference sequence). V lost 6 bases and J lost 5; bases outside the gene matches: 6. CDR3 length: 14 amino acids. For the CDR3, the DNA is TGTGCCAGCAGGAGACAGGGGGCAGGGGAGACCCAGTACTTC. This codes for CASRRQGAGETQYF.

CDR3 sequence: CASSFRANTEAFF. The CDR3 nucleotides are TGTGCCAGCAGTTTTAGAGCCAACACTGAAGCTTTCTTT. The rearrangement uses TRBV12-3 or TRBV12-4 and TRBJ1-1; no clear D. The CDR3 loop spans 13 amino acids. V dropped 3 bases and J dropped 2 bases, with 7 bases sitting between them.

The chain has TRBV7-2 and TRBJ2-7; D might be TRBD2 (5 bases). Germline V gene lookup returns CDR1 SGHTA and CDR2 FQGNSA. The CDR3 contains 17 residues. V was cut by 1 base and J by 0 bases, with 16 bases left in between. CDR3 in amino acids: CASSLESQRMSSYEQYF. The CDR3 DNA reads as TGTGCCAGCAGCTTAGAGTCGCAGCGGATGAGCTCCTACGAGCAGTACTTC. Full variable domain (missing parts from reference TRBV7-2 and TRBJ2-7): GAGVSQSPSNKVTEKGKDVELRCDPISGHTALYWYRQSLGQGLEFLIYFQGNSAPDKSGLPSDRFSAERTGGSVSTLTIQRTQQEDSAVYLCASSLESQRMSSYEQYFGPGTRLTVT.

CDR3 region: CASSQVPPRIRPEAFF. The CDR3 DNA follows: TGTGCCAGCAGCCAAGTCCCCCCGAGGATCCGCCCTGAAGCTTTCTTT. The V gene is TRBV14, the J gene TRBJ1-1; D gene ambiguous. The V end lost 1 base, the J end lost 6 bases, and 18 bases lay between the germline ends. There are 16 residues in the CDR3. The germline V gene has CDR1 SGHDN and CDR2 FVKESK.

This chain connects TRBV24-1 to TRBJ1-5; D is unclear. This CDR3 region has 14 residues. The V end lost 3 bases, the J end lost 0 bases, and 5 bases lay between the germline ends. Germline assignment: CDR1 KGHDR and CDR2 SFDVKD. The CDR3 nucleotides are TGTGCCACCAGTGATCGGTATAGCAATCAGCCCCAGCATTTT. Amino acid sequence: CATSDRYSNQPQHF.

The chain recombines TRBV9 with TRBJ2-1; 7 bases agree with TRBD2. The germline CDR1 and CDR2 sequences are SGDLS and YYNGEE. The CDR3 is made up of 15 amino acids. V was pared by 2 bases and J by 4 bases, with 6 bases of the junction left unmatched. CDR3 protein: CASSVGTSVYNEQFF. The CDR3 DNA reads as TGTGCCAGCAGCGTTGGAACTAGCGTTTACAATGAGCAGTTCTTC.

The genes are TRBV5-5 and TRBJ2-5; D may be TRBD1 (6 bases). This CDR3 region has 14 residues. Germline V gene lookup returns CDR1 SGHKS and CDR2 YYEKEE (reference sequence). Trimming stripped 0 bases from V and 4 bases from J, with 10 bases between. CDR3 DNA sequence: TGTGCCAGCAGCTTGGGTACAGGGAGAGAGACCCAGTACTTC. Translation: CASSLGTGRETQYF.

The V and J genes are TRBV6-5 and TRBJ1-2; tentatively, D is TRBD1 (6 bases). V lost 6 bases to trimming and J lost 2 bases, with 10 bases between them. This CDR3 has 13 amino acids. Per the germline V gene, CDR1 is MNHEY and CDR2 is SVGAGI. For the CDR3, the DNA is TGTGCCAGCAGCAGGGACAAGAACTATGGCTACACCTTC. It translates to CASSRDKNYGYTF.

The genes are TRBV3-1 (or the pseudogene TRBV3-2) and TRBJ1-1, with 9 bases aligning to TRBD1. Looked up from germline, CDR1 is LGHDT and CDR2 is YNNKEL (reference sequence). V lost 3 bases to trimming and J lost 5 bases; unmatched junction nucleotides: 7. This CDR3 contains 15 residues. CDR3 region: CASSHANRGRTEAFF. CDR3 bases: TGTGCCAGCAGCCACGCCAACAGGGGGCGGACTGAAGCTTTCTTT.

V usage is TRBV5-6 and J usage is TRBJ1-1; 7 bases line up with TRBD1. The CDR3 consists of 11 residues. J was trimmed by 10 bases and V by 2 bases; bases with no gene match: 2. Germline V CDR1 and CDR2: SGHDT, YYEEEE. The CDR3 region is CASSFRQGAFF. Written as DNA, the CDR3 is TGTGCCAGCAGCTTCCGACAGGGAGCTTTCTTT.

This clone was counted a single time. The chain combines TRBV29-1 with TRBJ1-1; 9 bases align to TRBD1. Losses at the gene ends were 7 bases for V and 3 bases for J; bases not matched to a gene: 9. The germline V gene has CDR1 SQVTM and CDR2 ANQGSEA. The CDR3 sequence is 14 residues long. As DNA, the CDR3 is TGCAGCGGCGGCGGACAGGGGTCGGACACTGAAGCTTTCTTT. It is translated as CSGGGQGSDTEAFF.